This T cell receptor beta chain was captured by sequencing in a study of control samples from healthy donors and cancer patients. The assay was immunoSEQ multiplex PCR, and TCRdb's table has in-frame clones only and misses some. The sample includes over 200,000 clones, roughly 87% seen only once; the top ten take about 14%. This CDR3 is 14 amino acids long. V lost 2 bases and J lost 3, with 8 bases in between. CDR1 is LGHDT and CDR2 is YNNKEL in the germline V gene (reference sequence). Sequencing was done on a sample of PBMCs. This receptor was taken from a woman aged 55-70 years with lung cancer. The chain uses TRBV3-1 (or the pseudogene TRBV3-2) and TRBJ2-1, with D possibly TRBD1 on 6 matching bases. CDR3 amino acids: CASSQLDSYNEQFF. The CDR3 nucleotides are TGTGCCAGCAGCCAATTGGACAGCTACAATGAGCAGTTCTTC.